This T cell receptor (beta chain) emerged from a study of CD8 T cells in Susac syndrome. Germline CDR1 reads SEHNR; CDR2 reads FQNEAQ (reference sequence). The CDR3 has 14 amino acids. V dropped 6 bases and J dropped 5; count of bases not matched to a gene: 9. A quantity of about 0.45 to 1 ug RNA underwent reverse transcription using random hexamers. TCRdb fed the immunoSEQ multiplex PCR reads into MiXCR, producing one record per CDR3 protein. The table records about 200,000 distinct CDR3 sequences, about 93% of them present only once. A few counts support this clonotype. The chain couples TRBV7-9 to TRBJ2-7; 8 nucleotides match TRBD1. The source is a human donor with multiple sclerosis. Sequencing was carried out using CD8+ T cells from PBMCs. CDR3 sequence: CASRAGGAEHEQYF. The CDR3 DNA follows: TGTGCCAGCAGAGCAGGGGGCGCCGAGCACGAGCAGTACTTC.